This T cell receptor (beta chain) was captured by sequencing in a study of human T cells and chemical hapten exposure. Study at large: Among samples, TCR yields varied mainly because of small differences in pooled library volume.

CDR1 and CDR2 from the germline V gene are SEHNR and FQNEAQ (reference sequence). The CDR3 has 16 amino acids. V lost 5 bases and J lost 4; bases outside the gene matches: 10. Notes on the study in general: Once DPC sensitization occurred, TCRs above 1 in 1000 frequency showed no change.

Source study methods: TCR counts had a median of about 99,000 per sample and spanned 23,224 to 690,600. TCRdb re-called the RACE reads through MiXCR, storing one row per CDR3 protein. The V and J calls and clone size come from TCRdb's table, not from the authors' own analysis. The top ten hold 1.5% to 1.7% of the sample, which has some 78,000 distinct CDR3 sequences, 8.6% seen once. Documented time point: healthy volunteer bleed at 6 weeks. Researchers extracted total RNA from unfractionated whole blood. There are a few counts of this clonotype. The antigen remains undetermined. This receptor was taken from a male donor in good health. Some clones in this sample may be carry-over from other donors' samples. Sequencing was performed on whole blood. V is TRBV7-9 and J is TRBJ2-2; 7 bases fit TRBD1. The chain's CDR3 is CASSLRQGRGTGELFF. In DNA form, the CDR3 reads TGTGCCAGCAGCCTTCGACAGGGAAGGGGCACCGGGGAGCTGTTTTTT.